The present TCR beta chain was sequenced within a study of cytomegalovirus exposure and HLA in healthy donors. Clones were read by immunoSEQ multiplex PCR, and TCRdb kept only the in-frame ones, dropping some. Among around 56,000 clones listed, 80% to 90% were seen once. A word on this clone: The antigen is unknown.

Points from the study as a whole: Generally TCR sequences proved uncommon, though certain public TCRs appeared in numerous donors. Later, an analysis found that TCR clusters from the first cohort tended to co-occur in the 120 validation repertoires. Under in vitro conditions, three CMV-associated chains were confirmed as specific for CMV antigens.

There are 12 residues in the CDR3. In germline, CDR1 is SGHTS, CDR2 YDEGEE. V gave up 0 bases and J gave up 12 bases, with 10 bases separating them. This rearrangement joins TRBV5-8 to TRBJ1-5; perhaps TRBD1 as D (5 bases). The sequenced sample was PBMCs. The source of this sequence is a woman between 18 and 30 years old in good health and CMV-seronegative. The CDR3: CASSLVAGRQHF. The CDR3 DNA sequence: TGTGCCAGCAGCTTGGTGGCAGGGCGCCAGCATTTT.